The 2 T cell receptor beta chains listed next were all sequenced from one sample in a study of response to subunit inactivated influenza vaccine. TCRdb itself ran the RT-PCR reads through MiXCR, one entry per CDR3 protein. The repertoire consists of fewer than 700,000 distinct CDR3 sequences, with about an eighth occurring once and the leading ten covering around 14%. Here the sequenced sample was PBMCs from blood, taken more than 35 days after vaccination. The receptors come from a man in his forties or fifties who received an inactivated influenza vaccine.

The chain recombines TRBV28 with TRBJ2-3; 10 nucleotides match TRBD2. CDR3 length: 17 residues. The V gene's germline CDR1 is MDHEN and CDR2 SYDVKM. Trimming removed 1 base from V and 2 bases from J; junction bases left unmatched: 6. DNA of the CDR3: TGTGCCAGCAGTTTATCTGGACTAGCGGCTCCCACAGATACGCAGTATTTT. The encoded protein is CASSLSGLAAPTDTQYF.

This clonotype showed up just a few times. The chain joins TRBV5-1 to TRBJ1-3; D gene uncertain. V lost 5 bases, J lost 0 bases, and 6 bases lay in between. The CDR3 spans 13 residues. Germline CDR1 is SGHRS and CDR2 is YFSETQ. The CDR3 DNA follows: TGCGCCAGCAGAGAGAGCTCTGGAAACACCATATATTTT. Its translation: CASRESSGNTIYF. The full variable domain, its missing parts supplied by reference TRBV5-1 and TRBJ1-3, is KAGVTQTPRYLIKTRGQQVTLSCSPISGHRSVSWYQQTPGQGLQFLFEYFSETQRNKGNFPGRFSGRQFSNSRSEMNVSTLELGDSALYLCASRESSGNTIYFGEGSWLTVV.